This T cell receptor (beta chain) was recorded in a study of T cells in Graves' hyperthyroidism and ophthalmopathy. Findings of the study overall: Appearing also in blood were most of the thyroid clonotypes expanded above 0.001.

This clonotype was picked up a small number of times. Its antigen is unidentified. Patients were excluded because of uncontrolled infection, other autoimmune disease, pregnancy or lactation. Authors of the study amplified TCR beta CDR3 regions from RNA transcripts. Carried out on the TCR CDR3, a first-round RT-PCR used the HTBI primer set. TCRdb passed the multiplex PCR reads through MiXCR, listing each CDR3 protein once. The sample lists hundreds of thousands of distinct CDR3 sequences, 30% to 40% occurring once. Material: blood. The receptor was derived from a woman in her forties with Graves' hyperthyroidism.

The CDR3 loop reads CSATRKLAGKETQYF. The CDR3 DNA reads TGCAGTGCCACCAGAAAGCTAGCGGGGAAAGAGACCCAGTACTTC. The chain carries TRBV20-1 and TRBJ2-5, with 9 bases matching TRBD2. The CDR3 sequence is 15 residues long. Germline loops: CDR1 DFQATT, CDR2 SNEGSKA (reference sequence). V dropped 6 bases and J dropped 3; count of bases not matched to a gene: 11.